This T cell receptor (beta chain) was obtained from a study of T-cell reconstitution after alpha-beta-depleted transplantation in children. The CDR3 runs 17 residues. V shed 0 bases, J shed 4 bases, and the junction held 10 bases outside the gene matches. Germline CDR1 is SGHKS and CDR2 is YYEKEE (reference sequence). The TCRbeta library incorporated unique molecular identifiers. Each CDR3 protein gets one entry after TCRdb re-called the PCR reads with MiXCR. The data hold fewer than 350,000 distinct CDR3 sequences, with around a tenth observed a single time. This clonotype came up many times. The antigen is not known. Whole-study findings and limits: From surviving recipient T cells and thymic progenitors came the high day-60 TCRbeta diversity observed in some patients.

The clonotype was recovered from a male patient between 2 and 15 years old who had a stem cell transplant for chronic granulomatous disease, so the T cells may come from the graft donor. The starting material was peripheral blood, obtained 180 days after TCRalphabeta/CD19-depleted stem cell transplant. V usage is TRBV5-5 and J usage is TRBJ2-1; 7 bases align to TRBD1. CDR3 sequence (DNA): TGTGCCAGCAGCTTGGCTTCTGACAGGGCTCTATACAATGAGCAGTTCTTC. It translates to CASSLASDRALYNEQFF.